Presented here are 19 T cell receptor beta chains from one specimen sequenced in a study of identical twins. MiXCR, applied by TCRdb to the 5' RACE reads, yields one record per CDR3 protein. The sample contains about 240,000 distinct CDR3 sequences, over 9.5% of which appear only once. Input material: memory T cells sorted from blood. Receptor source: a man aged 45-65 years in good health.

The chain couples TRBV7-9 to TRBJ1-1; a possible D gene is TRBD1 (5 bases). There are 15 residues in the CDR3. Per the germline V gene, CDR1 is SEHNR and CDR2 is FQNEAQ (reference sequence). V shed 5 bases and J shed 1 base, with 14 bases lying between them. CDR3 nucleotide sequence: TGTGCCAGCAGCCCCAGAGGGGCCAGGAACACTGAAGCTTTCTTT. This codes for CASSPRGARNTEAFF.

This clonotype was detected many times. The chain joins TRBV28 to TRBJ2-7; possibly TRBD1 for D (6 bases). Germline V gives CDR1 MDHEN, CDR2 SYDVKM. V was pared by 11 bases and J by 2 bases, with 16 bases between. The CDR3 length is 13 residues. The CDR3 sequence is CAGRLQGTYEQYF. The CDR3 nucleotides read TGTGCCGGGAGATTACAGGGAACCTACGAGCAGTACTTC.

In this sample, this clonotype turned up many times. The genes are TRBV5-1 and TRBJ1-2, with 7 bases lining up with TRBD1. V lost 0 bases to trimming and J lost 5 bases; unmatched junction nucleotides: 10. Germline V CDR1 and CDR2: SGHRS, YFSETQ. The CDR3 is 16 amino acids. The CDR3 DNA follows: TGCGCCAGCAGCTTGGATCCCACGCAGGGGGATTATGGCTACACCTTC. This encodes CASSLDPTQGDYGYTF. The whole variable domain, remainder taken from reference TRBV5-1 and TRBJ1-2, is KAGVTQTPRYLIKTRGQQVTLSCSPISGHRSVSWYQQTPGQGLQFLFEYFSETQRNKGNFPGRFSGRQFSNSRSEMNVSTLELGDSALYLCASSLDPTQGDYGYTFGSGTRLTVV.

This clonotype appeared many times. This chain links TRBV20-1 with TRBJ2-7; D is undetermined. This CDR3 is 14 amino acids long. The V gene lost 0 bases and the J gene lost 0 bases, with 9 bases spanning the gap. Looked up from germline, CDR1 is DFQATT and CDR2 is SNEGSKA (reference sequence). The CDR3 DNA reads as TGCAGTGCTAGAGATCGGGCGTTCTCCTACGAGCAGTACTTC. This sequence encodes CSARDRAFSYEQYF.

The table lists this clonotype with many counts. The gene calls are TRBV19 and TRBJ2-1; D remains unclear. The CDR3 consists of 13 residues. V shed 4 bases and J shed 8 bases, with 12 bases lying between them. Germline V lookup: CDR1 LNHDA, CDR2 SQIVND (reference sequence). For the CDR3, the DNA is TGTGCCAGTAGTAATCGAAGGGTCGATGAGCAGTTCTTC. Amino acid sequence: CASSNRRVDEQFF.

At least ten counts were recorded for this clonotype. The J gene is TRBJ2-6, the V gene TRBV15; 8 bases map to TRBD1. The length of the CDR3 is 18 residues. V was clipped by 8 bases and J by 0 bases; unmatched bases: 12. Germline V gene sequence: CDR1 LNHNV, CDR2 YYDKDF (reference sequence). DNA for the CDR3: TGTGCCACCTTGGGTCGATGGCAGGGGGCCTCTGGGGCCAACGTCCTGACTTTC. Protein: CATLGRWQGASGANVLTF.

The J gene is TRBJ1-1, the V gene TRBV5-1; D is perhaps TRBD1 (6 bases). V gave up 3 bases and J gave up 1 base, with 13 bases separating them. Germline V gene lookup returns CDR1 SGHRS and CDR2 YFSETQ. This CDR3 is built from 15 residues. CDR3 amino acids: CASSWIGTPNTEAFF. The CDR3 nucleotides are TGCGCCAGCAGCTGGATCGGGACACCGAACACTGAAGCTTTCTTT.

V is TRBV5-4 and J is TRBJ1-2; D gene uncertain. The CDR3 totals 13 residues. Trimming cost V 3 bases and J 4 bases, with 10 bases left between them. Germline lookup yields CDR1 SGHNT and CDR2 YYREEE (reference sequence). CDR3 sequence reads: CASSSDFSYGYTF. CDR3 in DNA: TGTGCCAGCAGCTCGGACTTTTCCTATGGCTACACCTTC. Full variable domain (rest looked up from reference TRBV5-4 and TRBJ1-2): ETGVTQSPTHLIKTRGQQVTLRCSSQSGHNTVSWYQQALGQGPQFIFQYYREEENGRGNFPPRFSGLQFPNYSSELNVNALELDDSALYLCASSSDFSYGYTFGSGTRLTVV.

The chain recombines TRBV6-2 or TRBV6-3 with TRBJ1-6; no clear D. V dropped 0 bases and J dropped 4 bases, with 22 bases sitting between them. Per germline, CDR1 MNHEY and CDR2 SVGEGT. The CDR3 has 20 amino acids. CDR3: CASSYSTTQSLSKYNSPLHF. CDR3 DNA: TGTGCCAGCAGTTACTCGACGACGCAGTCCTTATCTAAATATAATTCACCCCTCCACTTT.

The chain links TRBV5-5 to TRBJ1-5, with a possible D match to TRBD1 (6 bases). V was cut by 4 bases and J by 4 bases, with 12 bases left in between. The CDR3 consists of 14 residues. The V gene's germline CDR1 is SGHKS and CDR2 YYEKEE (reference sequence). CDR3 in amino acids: CASSGMGANQPQHF. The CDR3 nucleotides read TGTGCCAGCAGCGGCATGGGGGCTAATCAGCCCCAGCATTTT.

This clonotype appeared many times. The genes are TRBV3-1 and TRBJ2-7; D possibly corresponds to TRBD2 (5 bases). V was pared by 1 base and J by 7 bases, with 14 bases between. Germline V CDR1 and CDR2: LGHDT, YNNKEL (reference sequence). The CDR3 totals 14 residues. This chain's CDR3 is CASSQAVRDREQYF. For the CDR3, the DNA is TGTGCCAGCAGCCAAGCAGTACGGGATCGGGAGCAGTACTTC.

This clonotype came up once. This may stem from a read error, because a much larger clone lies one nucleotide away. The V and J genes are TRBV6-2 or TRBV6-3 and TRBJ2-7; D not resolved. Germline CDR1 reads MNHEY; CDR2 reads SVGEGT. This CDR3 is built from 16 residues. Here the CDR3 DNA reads TGTGCCAGCAGTTACCGTGCGGATCGGAGCTCCAACGAGCAGTACTTC. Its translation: CASSYRADRSSNEQYF.

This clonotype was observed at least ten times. As DNA, the CDR3 is TGCAGCGTTGGGTGGAACCCCTACGAGCAGTACTTC. Amino acid sequence: CSVGWNPYEQYF. The V gene is TRBV29-1, the J gene TRBJ2-7; D not certain. Germline V lookup: CDR1 SQVTM, CDR2 ANQGSEA. This CDR3 contains 12 residues. The V and J ends lost 4 bases and 2 bases respectively, with 9 bases between them.

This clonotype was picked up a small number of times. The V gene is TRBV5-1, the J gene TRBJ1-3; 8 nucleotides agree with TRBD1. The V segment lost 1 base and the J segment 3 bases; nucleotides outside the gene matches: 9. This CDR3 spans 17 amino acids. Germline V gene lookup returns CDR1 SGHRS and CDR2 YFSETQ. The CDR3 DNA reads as TGCGCCAGCAGCTTGTTCCCGACAGGGGAAGGTGGAAACACCATATATTTT. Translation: CASSLFPTGEGGNTIYF.

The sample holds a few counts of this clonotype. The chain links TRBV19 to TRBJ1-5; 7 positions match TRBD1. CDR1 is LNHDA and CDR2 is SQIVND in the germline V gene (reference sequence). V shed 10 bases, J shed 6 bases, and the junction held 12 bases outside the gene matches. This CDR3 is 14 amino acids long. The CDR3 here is CATQRTRGSQPQHF. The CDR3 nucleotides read TGTGCCACCCAGCGAACCAGGGGGTCTCAGCCCCAGCATTTT.

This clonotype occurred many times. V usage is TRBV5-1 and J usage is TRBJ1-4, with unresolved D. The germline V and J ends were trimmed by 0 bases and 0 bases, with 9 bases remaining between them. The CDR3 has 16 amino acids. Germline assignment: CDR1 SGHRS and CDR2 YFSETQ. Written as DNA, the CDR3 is TGCGCCAGCAGCTTGGCCCCGATAGCAACTAATGAAAAACTGTTTTTT. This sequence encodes CASSLAPIATNEKLFF.

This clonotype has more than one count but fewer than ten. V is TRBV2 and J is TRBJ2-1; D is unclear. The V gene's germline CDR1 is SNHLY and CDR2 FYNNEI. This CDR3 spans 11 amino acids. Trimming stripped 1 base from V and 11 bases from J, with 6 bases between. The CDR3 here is CASSEGGKQFF. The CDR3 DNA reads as TGTGCCAGCAGTGAAGGGGGTAAGCAGTTCTTC.

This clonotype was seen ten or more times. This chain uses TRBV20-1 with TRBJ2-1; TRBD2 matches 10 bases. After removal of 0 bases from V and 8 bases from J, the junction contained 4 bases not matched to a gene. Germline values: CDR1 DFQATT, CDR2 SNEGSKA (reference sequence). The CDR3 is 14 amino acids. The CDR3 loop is CSARDLTSGYEQFF. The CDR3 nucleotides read TGCAGTGCTAGAGACTTGACTAGCGGGTATGAGCAGTTCTTC.

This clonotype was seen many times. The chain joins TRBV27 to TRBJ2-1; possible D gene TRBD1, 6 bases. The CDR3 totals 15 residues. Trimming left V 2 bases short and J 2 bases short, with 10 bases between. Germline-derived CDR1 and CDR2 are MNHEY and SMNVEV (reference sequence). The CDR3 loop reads CASSLEGEPYNEQFF. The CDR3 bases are TGTGCCAGCAGTTTAGAGGGGGAGCCCTACAATGAGCAGTTCTTC.